Presented here are 4 T cell receptor beta chains from one specimen sequenced in a study of T cell responses to AZD1222 COVID-19 vaccine. Sequencing was performed with immunoSEQ multiplex PCR; in TCRdb, only in-frame clones are kept and a portion is missing. The table lists roughly 100,000 clones, less than 90% of them singletons, with roughly 3.5% in the top ten. The sample consisted of peripheral blood, taken on day 0 of AZD1222 vaccination. The receptor set was obtained from an adult in good health.

The V call is TRBV7-8, the J call TRBJ1-1; perhaps TRBD1 as D (5 bases). Per the germline V gene, CDR1 is SGHVS and CDR2 is FQNEAQ. The CDR3 has 13 residues. The V and J ends lost 4 bases and 4 bases respectively, with 10 bases between them. The CDR3 spells CASSSQGGTEAFF. CDR3 nucleotides: TGTGCCAGCAGCTCGCAGGGCGGCACTGAAGCTTTCTTT.

V gene TRBV5-6 combines with J gene TRBJ1-2; D is unresolved. Deletions cut 0 bases from V and 0 bases from J, with 9 bases between. CDR3 size: 15 residues. Germline V gives CDR1 SGHDT, CDR2 YYEEEE. CDR3 sequence (DNA): TGTGCCAGCAGCTTGGAGAGGACCGCTAACTATGGCTACACCTTC. It codes for CASSLERTANYGYTF.

The chain couples TRBV5-1 to TRBJ1-1; 10 nucleotides align to TRBD1. The CDR3 consists of 15 residues. In germline, CDR1 is SGHRS, CDR2 YFSETQ. After removal of 2 bases from V and 7 bases from J, the junction contained 8 bases not matched to a gene. The CDR3 sequence is CASSFPGQGSIEAFF. The CDR3 nucleotides are TGCGCCAGCAGCTTTCCGGGACAGGGGTCAATTGAAGCTTTCTTT.

The chain uses TRBV6-5 and TRBJ1-3; D call uncertain. V lost 3 bases to trimming and J lost 6 bases, with 18 bases between them. There are 16 residues in the CDR3. Germline V gene sequence: CDR1 MNHEY, CDR2 SVGAGI. The CDR3 loop is CASSYTAIEMKNTIYF. The DNA of the CDR3 is TGTGCCAGCAGTTATACAGCCATAGAAATGAAAAACACCATATATTTT.